The clone carrying this T cell receptor (beta chain) has a count of ten or more. The antigen remains unidentified. The data are from a study of beta chain features in type 1 diabetes. Each donor gave one heparinised blood draw averaging around 120 mL. The investigators reverse transcribed all of the isolated RNA, so they sequenced expressed TCRB transcripts. Profiled with immunoSEQ multiplex PCR; TCRdb holds only in-frame clones, not every one. The table shows almost 350,000 clones, with around 9.3% occurring only once. Broader study findings: Researchers could not determine here whether HLA type influences TCRB rearrangement. A greater similarity of naive, central memory and Treg TCRB repertoires was seen among patients than among healthy donors. The study found moderately but significantly shorter TCRB CDR3s in all four CD4+ subsets of Type 1 diabetes patients.

CDR1 and CDR2 (germline): SGHAT, FQNNGV. V lost 1 base to trimming and J lost 5 bases; unmatched junction nucleotides: 11. There are 18 residues in the CDR3. This TCR was sampled from a man aged 25-45 years with type 1 diabetes. V gene TRBV11-2 combines with J gene TRBJ2-3; 11 bases agree with TRBD2. The material sequenced was central memory CD4+ T cells from blood. CDR3 sequence (DNA): TGTGCCAGCAGCTTAGCCATTACCGTAACTAGCGGGGGAGATACGCAGTATTTT. Translation gives CASSLAITVTSGGDTQYF.